One TCR beta chain is described in this entry. Its target is not known. Investigators spread the genomic DNA of each subset evenly over several immunoSEQ plates. In the study's own analysis: As immunoSEQ supplied junction-only sequences (without quality scores), filtering differed. The table came from immunoSEQ multiplex PCR; TCRdb's copy has only in-frame clones and leaves some out. V and J calls and clone size are given by that table; D and trimming were obtained from the DNA. The table shows about 1 million clones, with roughly 80% occurring only once. This sample was included in a study of shared clonotypes between healthy human individuals. Overall study context: There were three CD4 naive, three CD4 memory, two CD8 naive and one CD8 memory plates per donor. Study-wide points: The low donor count limited represented genetic and exposure-history diversity.

The CDR3 is made up of 11 amino acids. Between the trimmed V and J ends, which lost 0 bases and 5 bases, there was a span of 5 bases. Germline-derived CDR1 and CDR2 are GTSNPN and SVGIG (reference sequence). The source is a man aged 18 to 30 in good health. Specimen: memory CD4+ T cells sorted from blood. Subset in this sample: CD45RA-negative fraction. The chain is built from TRBV30 and TRBJ2-7; D is uncertain. The CDR3 spells CAWSVFHEQYF. As DNA, the CDR3 is TGTGCCTGGAGTGTCTTCCACGAGCAGTACTTC.